This TCR beta chain came from a study of post-analysis software for immune sequencing data. Study at large: Both relapsing-remitting and secondary progressive multiple sclerosis featured among the disease courses, as did progressive-relapsing multiple sclerosis. General observations from the study: Pronounced co-clustering by F measure was evident among identically batched samples. Included in a set of roughly 5 TRBV segments more frequent in patients than controls were TRBV5-6, TRBV5-1 and TRBV20-1. Controls showed significantly higher normalized Chao1 diversity than did multiple sclerosis patients.

Presence of unique molecular identifiers characterized the TCR beta cDNA libraries. Researchers reported some 500,000 cDNA molecules coming from about 1 to 10 million T cells. TCRdb reanalysed the PCR reads using MiXCR and keeps one entry per CDR3 protein. The sample holds around 250,000 distinct CDR3 sequences, about 38% seen once. In its sample, this clonotype was seen many times. What it recognizes is unknown. The CDR3 consists of 13 residues. Germline V gene data show CDR1 as MNHEY and CDR2 as SVGEGT. The V and J ends lost 2 bases and 4 bases respectively, with 6 bases between them. The gene calls are TRBV6-2 or TRBV6-3 and TRBJ2-1, with D unclear. This receptor was identified in a girl under 18 with multiple sclerosis. Material: blood. The CDR3 here is CASSYIQYNEQFF. The CDR3 DNA reads as TGTGCCAGCAGTTACATACAGTACAATGAGCAGTTCTTC.